A single sample is the source of the 26 T cell receptor beta chains below, sequenced in a study of sequential checkpoint blockade in melanoma (dated by TCRdb to about 2019). Library generation was performed with the immunoSEQ multiplex PCR assay. TCRdb stores this immuneACCESS table with in-frame sequences only. Part of the clones is absent; in the studies checked, under half of the shortfall reflects unresolved V genes, and no reason is known for the rest. The sample has over 15,000 clones on record, about 69% of them singletons. Clones ranked in the top ten supply under 20% of the sample. Read against the paper, the sample's treatment or condition label means: randomized to nivolumab then ipilimumab (arm A) or the reverse (arm B). The specimen comprised CD8+ T cells sorted from blood (inferred from file names), sampled from a patient given nivolumab and ipilimumab in sequence. The origin of the receptors is a human donor with melanoma.

The V call is TRBV29-1, the J call TRBJ2-7; 7 bases match TRBD2. The CDR3 is made up of 12 amino acids. Germline CDR1 SQVTM, CDR2 ANQGSEA. V was pared by 7 bases and J by 2 bases, with 5 bases of the junction left unmatched. The CDR3 nucleotides are TGCAGCGGGATCGGGACTACCTACGAGCAGTACTTC. The encoded protein is CSGIGTTYEQYF.

The chain has TRBV30 and TRBJ2-7; no clear D. CDR3 length: 12 amino acids. CDR1 and CDR2 from the germline V gene are GTSNPN and SVGIG (reference sequence). Trimming left V 2 bases short and J 4 bases short, with 9 bases between. The CDR3 region is CAWSPSSYEQYF. The CDR3, as DNA: TGTGCCTGGAGTCCTTCCTCTTACGAGCAGTACTTC.

The chain links TRBV9 to TRBJ2-1, with D perhaps matching TRBD1 (7 bases). Deletions cut 3 bases from V and 7 bases from J, with 14 bases between. This CDR3 is built from 14 residues. Looked up from germline, CDR1 is SGDLS and CDR2 is YYNGEE. The DNA of the CDR3 is TGTGCCAGCAGCGCCAGGGGGGCGGGGAATGAGCAGTTCTTC. Residues: CASSARGAGNEQFF.

This clone was seen more than once but under ten times. V usage is TRBV28 and J usage is TRBJ2-1; 11 bases are shared with TRBD2. The V segment lost 7 bases and the J segment 3 bases; nucleotides outside the gene matches: 5. CDR3 length equals 15 residues. Looked up from germline, CDR1 is MDHEN and CDR2 is SYDVKM. The DNA for the CDR3 is TGTGCCAGCAAACTAGCGGGAGAATACTACAATGAGCAGTTCTTC. Encoded protein: CASKLAGEYYNEQFF.

J is TRBJ2-2 and V is TRBV28, with 7 nucleotides matching TRBD1. V gave up 6 bases and J gave up 6 bases; unmatched junction bases: 7. The CDR3 is made up of 14 amino acids. Germline values: CDR1 MDHEN, CDR2 SYDVKM. The CDR3: CASRLTGNSGELFF. CDR3 DNA: TGTGCCAGCAGACTGACAGGGAATTCCGGGGAGCTGTTTTTT.

J is TRBJ1-1 and V is TRBV13; D gene uncertain. The germline V gene encodes CDR1 PRHDT and CDR2 FYEKMQ (reference sequence). This CDR3 comprises 16 residues. V was cut by 0 bases and J by 1 base, with 12 bases left in between. The CDR3 DNA reads as TGTGCCAGCAGCTTAGGCCTCCGACTGAAGAACACTGAAGCTTTCTTT. The encoded protein is CASSLGLRLKNTEAFF.

This clone was counted a single time. The rearrangement joins TRBV2 to TRBJ1-5; D perhaps matches TRBD1 (5 bases). The V end lost 2 bases, the J end lost 1 base, and 9 bases lay between the germline ends. The length of the CDR3 is 15 residues. Germline-derived CDR1 and CDR2 are SNHLY and FYNNEI. The CDR3 loop is CASSETWGSNQPQHF. For the CDR3, the DNA is TGTGCCAGCAGTGAAACCTGGGGCAGCAATCAGCCCCAGCATTTT.

The J gene is TRBJ2-5, the V gene TRBV9; TRBD1 agrees at 9 bases. Germline CDR1 and CDR2: SGDLS and YYNGEE. This CDR3 has 14 residues. V trimming: 3 bases; J trimming: 5 bases; junction bases outside the gene matches: 5. The CDR3 nucleotides read TGTGCCAGCAGCGAGGGACAGGGTTGGGAGACCCAGTACTTC. It translates to CASSEGQGWETQYF. Together with reference TRBV9 and TRBJ2-5, the CDR3 gives the full variable domain: DSGVTQTPKHLITATGQRVTLRCSPRSGDLSVYWYQQSLDQGLQFLIQYYNGEERAKGNILERFSAQQFPDLHSELNLSSLELGDSALYFCASSEGQGWETQYFGPGTRLLVL.

The V and J genes are TRBV10-1 and TRBJ2-2; D is unresolved. The CDR3 runs to 13 residues. CDR1 and CDR2 from the germline V gene are WNHNN and SYGVQD (reference sequence). V was shortened by 0 bases and J by 3 bases, with 2 bases between the two germline ends. The CDR3 DNA is TGCGCCAGCAGTGAGTCCGACACCGGGGAGCTGTTTTTT. This codes for CASSESDTGELFF.

Only one count was recorded for this clone. V is TRBV2 and J is TRBJ1-1, with 7 bases aligning to TRBD1. CDR3 length: 16 residues. The germline CDR1 and CDR2 sequences are SNHLY and FYNNEI. Trimming at V came to 5 bases and at J to 0 bases, leaving 9 bases not matched to a gene. The CDR3: CASSPSPTGLNTEAFF. CDR3 nucleotides: TGTGCCAGCAGTCCGTCCCCGACAGGGCTGAACACTGAAGCTTTCTTT. Combining the CDR3 with reference TRBV2 and TRBJ1-1 gives the whole variable domain EPEVTQTPSHQVTQMGQEVILRCVPISNHLYFYWYRQILGQKVEFLVSFYNNEISEKSEIFDDQFSVERPDGSNFTLKIRSTKLEDSAMYFCASSPSPTGLNTEAFFGQGTRLTVV.

Here the CDR3 DNA reads TGTGCCAGCAGCGGCGGGACAGCTAGCACAGATACGCAGTATTTT. This sequence encodes CASSGGTASTDTQYF. This chain connects TRBV9 to TRBJ2-3, with D maybe TRBD1 (7 bases). The V and J ends lost 3 bases and 0 bases respectively, with 11 bases between them. The CDR3 consists of 15 residues. Germline loops: CDR1 SGDLS, CDR2 YYNGEE.

This chain joins TRBV5-6 and TRBJ2-1, with D possibly TRBD2 on 6 matching bases. Germline CDR1 SGHDT, CDR2 YYEEEE. The ends were cut back, 3 bases at V and 5 bases at J, with 15 bases in the middle. This CDR3 has 15 amino acids. In nucleotides, the CDR3 is TGTGCCAGCAGCTGGGGGGTCGGGGGAAACAATGAGCAGTTCTTC. It encodes CASSWGVGGNNEQFF.

The chain has TRBV5-6 and TRBJ2-7, with D possibly being TRBD2 (6 bases). The CDR3 is 13 residues long. Germline values: CDR1 SGHDT, CDR2 YYEEEE. Trimming shortened V by 2 bases and J by 7 bases, and 13 bases separated the two germline ends. The chain's CDR3 is CASSFSQAGEQYF. As DNA, the CDR3 is TGTGCCAGCAGCTTCTCTCAGGCGGGAGAGCAGTACTTC. The variable domain in full, with the rest retrieved from reference TRBV5-6 and TRBJ2-7, is DAGVTQSPTHLIKTRGQQVTLRCSPKSGHDTVSWYQQALGQGPQFIFQYYEEEERQRGNFPDRFSGHQFPNYSSELNVNALLLGDSALYLCASSFSQAGEQYFGPGTRLTVT.

This clone was seen just once. The chain is built from TRBV29-1 and TRBJ2-7; possibly TRBD2 for D (5 bases). The CDR3 is 15 amino acids. Trimming removed 2 bases at V and 2 bases at J, with 16 bases between. The germline V gene has CDR1 SQVTM and CDR2 ANQGSEA. The CDR3 loop reads CSVELAGDATYEQYF. The CDR3 nucleotides read TGCAGCGTTGAATTGGCCGGGGATGCGACCTACGAGCAGTACTTC.

The genes are TRBV29-1 and TRBJ2-1, with D perhaps matching TRBD2 (8 bases). V was trimmed by 6 bases and J by 8 bases, leaving 23 bases between them. The CDR3 totals 15 residues. Germline CDR1 reads SQVTM; CDR2 reads ANQGSEA. The CDR3 loop is CSVYFSGTVEDEQFF. CDR3 bases: TGCAGCGTCTATTTTAGCGGGACAGTAGAGGATGAGCAGTTCTTC.

This clone appeared a few times. The V gene is TRBV9, the J gene TRBJ2-3; 8 bases fit TRBD2. Germline CDR1 is SGDLS and CDR2 is YYNGEE. V was clipped by 3 bases and J by 4 bases; unmatched bases: 4. This CDR3 is built from 14 residues. The CDR3, as DNA: TGTGCCAGCAGCGCGGGGGGGAACCCAGATACGCAGTATTTT. The encoded protein is CASSAGGNPDTQYF.

The chain couples TRBV9 to TRBJ1-1; perhaps TRBD1 as D (6 bases). The CDR3 contains 15 residues. Germline V CDR1 and CDR2: SGDLS, YYNGEE. The V and J ends lost 4 bases and 3 bases respectively, with 16 bases between them. CDR3 DNA: TGTGCCAGCAGCTCCGGGGGAGGGGGACACACTGAAGCTTTCTTT. It encodes CASSSGGGGHTEAFF.

The rearrangement joins TRBV28 to TRBJ2-4, with 12 bases aligning to TRBD2. Germline CDR1 reads MDHEN; CDR2 reads SYDVKM. Trimming took 3 bases from V and 8 from J; bases not matched to a gene: 5. This CDR3 comprises 15 residues. For the CDR3, the DNA is TGTGCCAGCAGTTTCACTAGCGGGGGGCGAGACATTCAGTACTTC. The encoded protein is CASSFTSGGRDIQYF.

The chain carries TRBV18 and TRBJ1-2, with D perhaps matching TRBD1 (6 bases). The CDR3 totals 13 residues. Germline V gives CDR1 KGHSH, CDR2 LQKENI. With 3 bases removed from V and 4 bases from J, the gap between germline ends came to 9 bases. CDR3 protein: CASSPPDSYGYTF. The CDR3 nucleotides read TGTGCCAGCTCACCTCCGGACAGCTATGGCTACACCTTC.

The V call is TRBV11-2, the J call TRBJ2-5; weak D call: TRBD1 (6 bases). CDR3 length: 17 amino acids. Per the germline V gene, CDR1 is SGHAT and CDR2 is FQNNGV. Trimming removed 2 bases at V and 5 bases at J, with 21 bases between. The CDR3 protein is CASSLPLDGGERETQYF. As DNA, the CDR3 is TGTGCCAGCAGCTTACCCCTCGATGGGGGCGAAAGGGAGACCCAGTACTTC.

The chain employs TRBV6-4 and TRBJ1-5; a possible D gene is TRBD1 (6 bases). The ends were cut back, 6 bases at V and 1 base at J, with 7 bases in the middle. This CDR3 is 13 amino acids long. Germline V gene lookup returns CDR1 MRHNA and CDR2 SNTAGT. As DNA, the CDR3 is TGTGCCAGCAGCACAGGGAGCAATCAGCCCCAGCATTTT. It is translated as CASSTGSNQPQHF.

V usage is TRBV5-4 and J usage is TRBJ2-3; 10 positions match TRBD2. The junction had 3 bases not matched to a gene; V was cut back by 2 bases and J by 3 bases. Per the germline V gene, CDR1 is SGHNT and CDR2 is YYREEE (reference sequence). This CDR3 region has 15 residues. This chain's CDR3 is CASSLRTSGTDTQYF. CDR3 bases: TGTGCCAGCAGCTTACGGACTAGCGGAACAGATACGCAGTATTTT.

This chain links TRBV7-2 with TRBJ2-1; 9 bases agree with TRBD2. Germline loops: CDR1 SGHTA, CDR2 FQGNSA. The length of the CDR3 is 17 residues. J was trimmed by 3 bases and V by 1 base; bases with no gene match: 7. The CDR3 bases are TGTGCCAGCAGCTTAGGACGAGCGGGGGGTCTCTACAATGAGCAGTTCTTC. Its translation is CASSLGRAGGLYNEQFF.

The table lists this clone with a few counts. The CDR3 bases are TGTGCCAGCAGCTTAGCCTTTTATAGCGGGAGCTACGAGCAGTACTTC. Translation: CASSLAFYSGSYEQYF. The V and J genes are TRBV11-2 and TRBJ2-7; TRBD2 aligns across 9 bases. The CDR3 covers 16 residues. V lost 1 base and J lost 3; bases outside the gene matches: 7. Germline V gives CDR1 SGHAT, CDR2 FQNNGV.

This rearrangement joins TRBV28 to TRBJ2-1, with 8 positions matching TRBD1. The J segment lost 9 bases and the V segment lost 7 bases, leaving 8 bases of the junction unmatched. This CDR3 spans 13 amino acids. CDR1 and CDR2 from the germline V gene are MDHEN and SYDVKM. The CDR3 DNA follows: TGTGCCAGCACTCAAACAGGGGGAGGTGAGCAGTTCTTC. It specifies CASTQTGGGEQFF.

This clone was found once. This chain joins TRBV7-3 and TRBJ1-1; TRBD1 matches 11 bases. From germline, CDR1 is SGHTA and CDR2 FQGTGA. This CDR3 region has 14 residues. Germline trimming cut 1 base from V and 6 bases from J; bases unmatched to any gene: 1. The DNA for the CDR3 is TGTGCCAGCAGCTTAAGGGGACAGGGGGCTGAAGCTTTCTTT. This gives the protein CASSLRGQGAEAFF.